The source of this TCR beta chain is a study of shared clonotypes between healthy human individuals. Overall study findings and caveats: Larger estimated richness was generally seen in naive subsets than in memory subsets. Sampling involved blood alone; tissue repertoires likely differ.

Notes on this clone: Its specificity is not known.

Trimming removed 2 bases at V and 4 bases at J, with 6 bases between. Germline V gene data show CDR1 as KGHSH and CDR2 as LQKENI. The CDR3 is 12 residues long. On sorted subsets, replicate PCRs used 150 to 250 ng DNA, or about 30,000 T cell genomes. Method: immunoSEQ multiplex PCR; TCRdb's copy keeps in-frame clones and lacks some. This sample has approximately 1,500,000 clones, with 98% found just once. This rearrangement joins TRBV18 to TRBJ2-7; D not certain. What was sequenced was naive CD4+ T cells sorted from blood. Indicated subset: CD45RA+ positively selected. The origin of this receptor is a man aged 25 to 40 in good health. DNA for the CDR3: TGTGCCAGCTCACCAAAGACTTACGAGCAGTACTTC. This codes for CASSPKTYEQYF.